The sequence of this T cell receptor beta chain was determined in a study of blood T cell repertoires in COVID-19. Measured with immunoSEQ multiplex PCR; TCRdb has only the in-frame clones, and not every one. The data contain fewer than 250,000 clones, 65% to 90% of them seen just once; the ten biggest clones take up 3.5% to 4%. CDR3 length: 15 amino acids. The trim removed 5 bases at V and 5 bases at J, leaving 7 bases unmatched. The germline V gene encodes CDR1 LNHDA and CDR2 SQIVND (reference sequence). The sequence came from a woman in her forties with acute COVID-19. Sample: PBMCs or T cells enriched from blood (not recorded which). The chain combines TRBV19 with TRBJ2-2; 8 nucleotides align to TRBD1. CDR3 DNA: TGTGCCAGTAGTCCAGGGGACAGGACTACCGGGGAGCTGTTTTTT. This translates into CASSPGDRTTGELFF.